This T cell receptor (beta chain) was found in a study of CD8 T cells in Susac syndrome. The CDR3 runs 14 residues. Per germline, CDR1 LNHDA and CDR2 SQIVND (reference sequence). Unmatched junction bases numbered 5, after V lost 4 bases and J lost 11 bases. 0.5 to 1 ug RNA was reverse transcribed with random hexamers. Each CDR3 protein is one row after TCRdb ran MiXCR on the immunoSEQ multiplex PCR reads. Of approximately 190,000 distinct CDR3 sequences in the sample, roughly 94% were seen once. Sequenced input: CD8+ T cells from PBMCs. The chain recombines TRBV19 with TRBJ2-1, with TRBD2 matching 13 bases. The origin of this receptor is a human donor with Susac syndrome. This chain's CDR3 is CASSNEGLAGKQFF. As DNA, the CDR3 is TGTGCCAGTAGTAACGAGGGACTAGCGGGGAAGCAGTTCTTC.